This T cell receptor beta chain was sequenced for a study of blood T cell repertoires in COVID-19 (TCRdb year 2020). About the study as a whole: Samples covering the acute and convalescent phases of COVID-19 were provided by collaborators in the United States, Italy and Spain. Nearly every sample came with metadata listing a de-identified subject ID, COVID-19 status, age in years and sex. The prospective study material was composed of cDNA or gDNA derived from T cells, B-cell-depleted T cells, or PBMCs. The samples were drawn from two sources: the first 160 participants of the ongoing ImmuneRACE study, and 950 to 1,500 subjects contributed by 6 global collaborators. HLA class I and class II types, where available, came from metadata supplied by the sample provider rather than from assay-based typing. The repertoires were released in a freely available public database intended as a resource for research on the immune response to SARS-CoV-2. Subjects who had been exposed to COVID-19, were actively infected with it, or had recovered from it provided the deeply sampled blood TCRbeta repertoires that made up the dataset. Paper-wide results and their limitations: How much clinical and demographic metadata was included differed by source and by participant, and the metadata was provided uncurated.

The immunoSEQ Assay, a bias-controlled multiplex PCR, was used to amplify TCRbeta CDR3 regions from genomic DNA. As for how the authors treated the data: Nucleated cell counts per sample were estimated from amplification of reference gene primers within the assay. To quantify the absolute abundance of each unique TCRbeta CDR3 rearrangement, sequence reads were collapsed and filtered. Productive Simpson clonality was computed per sample as the square root of Simpson's diversity index over productive rearrangements. Not all clones reach the TCRdb copy of this immuneACCESS table, which keeps in-frame sequences only. Checked studies attribute under half of the gap to unresolved V genes and leave the rest unexplained. Clonal size and the V and J genes are those of that table, whereas D and trimming came from the DNA. Recorded for this sample are about 160,000 clones; approximately 87% of them occurred a single time. Of the sample, around 4% falls within the top ten clones.

At the junction V is shortened by 5 bases and J by 8 bases; bases outside the gene matches: 23. CDR3 length: 19 amino acids, cysteine to phenylalanine. The sequence is cut down to CDR3 DNA, 57 bases in frame from base 1. CDR1 LNHNV and CDR2 YYDKDF were looked up in the germline V gene (reference sequence). The collaborating institutions used their own protocols to collect whole blood in K2EDTA tubes. For TCRbeta analysis, collaborators shipped samples as frozen whole blood, isolated PBMCs, or DNA extracted from either of those sample types. Turning to this clone: The target of this receptor is not known. No much larger clone exists at a distance of one base, and base qualities are not known.

In this chain, TRBV15 is recombined with TRBJ2-1; TRBD2 aligns with 8 central bases. Sequences were obtained from peripheral blood. The clonotype comes from a woman aged 70 to 79 with acute or convalescent COVID-19. CDR3 protein: CATSGPPGGEGALSDEQFF. In nucleotide form, the sequence is TGTGCCACCAGCGGACCACCCGGGGGGGAGGGAGCGTTGTCGGATGAGCAGTTCTTC.